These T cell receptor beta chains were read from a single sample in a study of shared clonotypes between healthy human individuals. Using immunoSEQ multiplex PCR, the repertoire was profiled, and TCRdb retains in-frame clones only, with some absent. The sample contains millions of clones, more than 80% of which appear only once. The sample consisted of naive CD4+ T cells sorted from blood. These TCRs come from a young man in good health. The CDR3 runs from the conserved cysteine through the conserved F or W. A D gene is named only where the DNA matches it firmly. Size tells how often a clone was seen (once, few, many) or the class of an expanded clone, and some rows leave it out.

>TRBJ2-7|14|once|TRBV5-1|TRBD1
TGCGCCAGCAGCTCCGGGACAGGGGGCGCGGGGTACTACTTC
CASSSGTGGAGYYF
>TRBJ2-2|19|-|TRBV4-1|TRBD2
TGCGCCAGCAGCCAATTGGGACTAGCGGGGCTTTTGGCGGCCGGGGAGCTGTTTTTT
CASSQLGLAGLLAAGELFF
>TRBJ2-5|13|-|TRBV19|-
TGTGCCAGTAGTTTCTCCGGGACCGTGACCCAGTACTTC
CASSFSGTVTQYF
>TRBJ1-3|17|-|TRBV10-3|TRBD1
TGTGCCATCAGTGAGACAGACTGGGACAGGGCAGGAAACACCATATATTTT
CAISETDWDRAGNTIYF
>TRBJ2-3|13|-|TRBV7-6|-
TGTGCCAGCAGCTTAGGTGGGATGGATACGCAGTATTTT
CASSLGGMDTQYF
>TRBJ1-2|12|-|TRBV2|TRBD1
TGTGCCAGCAGTGCGGTAGGGGGCGGCTACACCTTC
CASSAVGGGYTF
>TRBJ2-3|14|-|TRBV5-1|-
TGCGCCAGCAGCTTGACGGTACTCACAGATACGCAGTATTTT
CASSLTVLTDTQYF
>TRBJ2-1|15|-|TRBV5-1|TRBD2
TGCGCCAGCAGCGCGGGGGGGTACTCCTACAATGAGCAGTTCTTC
CASSAGGYSYNEQFF
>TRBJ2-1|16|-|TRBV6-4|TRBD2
TGTGCCAGCAGCAAGACTAGCGACCGTTCCTACAATGAGCAGTTCTTC
CASSKTSDRSYNEQFF
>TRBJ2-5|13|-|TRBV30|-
TGTGCCTGGAGTTTGTGGGAGCAAGAGACCCAGTACTTC
CAWSLWEQETQYF
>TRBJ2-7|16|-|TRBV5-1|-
TGCGCCAGCAGCTTCCGTGAGTCGGACTACTCCTACGAGCAGTACTTC
CASSFRESDYSYEQYF
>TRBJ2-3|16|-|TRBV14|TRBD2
TGTGCCAGCAGCCAAGGACTAGCGGGGAGCACAGATACGCAGTATTTT
CASSQGLAGSTDTQYF
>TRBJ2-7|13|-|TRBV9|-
TGTGCCAGCAGCGTATCCCCCTCCTACGAGCAGTACTTC
CASSVSPSYEQYF
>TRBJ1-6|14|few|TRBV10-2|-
TGCGCCAGCAGTGATGGGCAGCGGAATTCACCCCTCCACTTT
CASSDGQRNSPLHF
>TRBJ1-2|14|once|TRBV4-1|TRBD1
TGCGCCAGCAGCCAGGCCGGGACAGGGGCTGGCTACACCTTC
CASSQAGTGAGYTF
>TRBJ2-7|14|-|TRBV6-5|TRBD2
TGTGCCAGCAGTTCTTTAGCGGGAGCGATGAGGCAGTACTTC
CASSSLAGAMRQYF
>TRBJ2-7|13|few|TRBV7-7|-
TGTGCTAGCAGCTTGGACAGCTTTGACGAGCAGTACTTC
CASSLDSFDEQYF
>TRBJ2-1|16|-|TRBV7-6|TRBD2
TGTGCCAGCAGCTTAGCGGGCGGGGGGGTCTTGGCTGAGCAGTTCTTC
CASSLAGGGVLAEQFF
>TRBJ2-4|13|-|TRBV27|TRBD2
TGTGCCAGCAGCCCAGGGACTAGTTACATTCAGTACTTC
CASSPGTSYIQYF
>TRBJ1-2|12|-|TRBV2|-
TGTGCCAGCAGTGAAGGCAGCTATGGCTACACCTTC
CASSEGSYGYTF
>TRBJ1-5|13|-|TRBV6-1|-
TGTGCCAGCGAGGAAAGCAGCAATCAGCCCCAGCATTTT
CASEESSNQPQHF
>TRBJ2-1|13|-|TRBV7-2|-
TGTGCCAGCAGCTTAAAATCTGGGAATGAGCAGTTCTTC
CASSLKSGNEQFF
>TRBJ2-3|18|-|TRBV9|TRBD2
TGTGCCAGCAGCGTATCCTACAAGCGGGGGCCTAGCACAGATACGCAGTATTTT
CASSVSYKRGPSTDTQYF
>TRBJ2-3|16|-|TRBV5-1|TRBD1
TGCGCCAGCAGCACCCGACAGGGGGCGGGTACAGATACGCAGTATTTT
CASSTRQGAGTDTQYF
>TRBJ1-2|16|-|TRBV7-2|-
TGTGCCAGCAGCAAAGGGGGGCAGGGAATAGTCTATGGCTACACCTTC
CASSKGGQGIVYGYTF
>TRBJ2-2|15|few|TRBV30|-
TGTGCCTGGAGCCCGGGACTGTCATACACCGGGGAGCTGTTTTTT
CAWSPGLSYTGELFF
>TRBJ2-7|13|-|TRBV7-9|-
TGTGCCAGCAGCTTGTTACAGGGCTACGAGCAGTACTTC
CASSLLQGYEQYF
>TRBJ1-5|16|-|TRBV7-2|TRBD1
TGTGCCAGCAGCGATAGTTGGACAGGGGGCGTTCAGCCCCAGCATTTT
CASSDSWTGGVQPQHF
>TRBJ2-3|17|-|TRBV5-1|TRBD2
TGCGCCAGCAGCAGCCCTGGTCTTAGCGGGGGCGCAGATACGCAGTATTTT
CASSSPGLSGGADTQYF
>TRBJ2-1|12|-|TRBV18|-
TGTGCCAGCTCACCCACTAACAATGAGCAGTTCTTC
CASSPTNNEQFF
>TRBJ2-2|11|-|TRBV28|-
TGTGCCAGCAGAGGAACCGGGGAGCTGTTTTTT
CASRGTGELFF
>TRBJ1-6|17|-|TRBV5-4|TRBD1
TGTGCCAGCAGCTCGCGCGGGGGGACAGGGTGGGCCGGGGCCCTCCACTTT
CASSSRGGTGWAGALHF